The 6 T cell receptor beta chains below all came from one sample that was sequenced in a study of cytotoxic CD8 clonotypes in ibrutinib-treated CLL (dated by TCRdb to about 2021). The intended sense of this specimen's time point label: 12 months on ibrutinib. The library was made by the immunoSEQ multiplex PCR assay. In its TCRdb copy, this immuneACCESS table keeps in-frame sequences only and misses some clones. Where compared with another copy, unresolved V genes explain less than half of these, and the others have no known cause. The sample table lists 150,000 to 200,000 clones, about 80% of them with a count of one. The ten largest clones represent about 1.9% of the sample. Sequences were derived from PBMCs, sampled after 12 months of ibrutinib treatment. All receptors derive from a human donor with chronic lymphocytic leukemia.

V usage is TRBV6-5 and J usage is TRBJ1-4; D perhaps matches TRBD1 (5 bases). Trimming left V 0 bases short and J 6 bases short, with 14 bases between. The germline V gene encodes CDR1 MNHEY and CDR2 SVGAGI. There are 16 residues in the CDR3. The DNA for the CDR3 is TGTGCCAGCAGTTACTCGTTGTGGGGCCTTCATGAAAAACTGTTTTTT. Amino acid sequence: CASSYSLWGLHEKLFF.

The chain employs TRBV28 and TRBJ1-6; D is possibly TRBD1 (6 bases). Germline V gene data show CDR1 as MDHEN and CDR2 as SYDVKM. V shed 3 bases and J shed 5 bases, with 20 bases lying between them. This CDR3 is built from 18 residues. The CDR3 coding sequence is TGTGCCAGCAGTTTCGGCTACGGGGGCGGAGGGGATAATTCACCCCTCCACTTT. It yields the protein CASSFGYGGGGDNSPLHF. The full variable domain, in which reference TRBV28 and TRBJ1-6 provide the parts outside the CDR3, is DVKVTQSSRYLVKRTGEKVFLECVQDMDHENMFWYRQDPGLGLRLIYFSYDVKMKEKGDIPEGYSVSREKKERFSLILESASTNQTSMYLCASSFGYGGGGDNSPLHFGNGTRLTVT.

The rearrangement uses TRBV10-3 and TRBJ1-2, with 7 nucleotides matching TRBD1. V trimming: 7 bases; J trimming: 4 bases; junction bases outside the gene matches: 6. The CDR3 consists of 13 residues. CDR1 ENHRY and CDR2 SYGVKD come from the germline V gene. CDR3 nucleotide sequence: TGTGCCATCAACCAGGGACAGTTCTATGGCTACACCTTC. Its protein is CAINQGQFYGYTF.

This clone was seen more than once but under ten times. The chain recombines TRBV7-2 with TRBJ1-2, with D possibly matching TRBD1 (5 bases). Trimming cost V 6 bases and J 1 base, with 12 bases left between them. The CDR3 has 14 residues. Germline CDR1 SGHTA, CDR2 FQGNSA. The CDR3 DNA is TGTGCCAGCAGAAACAGCGGGGGTAACTATGGCTACACCTTC. Its protein product is CASRNSGGNYGYTF.

The chain has TRBV2 and TRBJ2-7; the D call may be TRBD1 or TRBD2 (5 bases each). Trimming cost V 8 bases and J 3 bases, with 17 bases left between them. Germline V CDR1 and CDR2: SNHLY, FYNNEI. The CDR3 runs to 14 residues. For the CDR3, the DNA is TGTGCCAGCCAGGGAGCTAGCAGGTACTACGAGCAGTACTTC. It encodes CASQGASRYYEQYF.

The chain has TRBV5-8 and TRBJ2-7; TRBD1 matches at 9 bases. V lost 0 bases and J lost 5; bases outside the gene matches: 6. This CDR3 spans 15 amino acids. The germline V gene encodes CDR1 SGHTS and CDR2 YDEGEE. The CDR3 reads CASSLGTGAIDEQYF. CDR3 nucleotides: TGTGCCAGCAGCTTGGGGACAGGGGCTATAGACGAGCAGTACTTC.